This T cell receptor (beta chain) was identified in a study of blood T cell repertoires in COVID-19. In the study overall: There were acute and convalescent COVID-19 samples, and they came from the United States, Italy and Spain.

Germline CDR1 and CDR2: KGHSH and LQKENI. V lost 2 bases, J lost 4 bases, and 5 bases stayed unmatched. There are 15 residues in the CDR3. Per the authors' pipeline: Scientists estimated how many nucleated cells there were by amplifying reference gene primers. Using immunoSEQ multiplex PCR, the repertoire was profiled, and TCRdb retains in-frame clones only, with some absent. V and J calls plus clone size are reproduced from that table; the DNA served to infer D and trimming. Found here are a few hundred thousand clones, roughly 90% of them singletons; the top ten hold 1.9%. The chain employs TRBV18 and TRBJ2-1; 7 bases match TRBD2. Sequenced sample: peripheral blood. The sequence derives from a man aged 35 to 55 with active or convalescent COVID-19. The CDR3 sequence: CASSPASGSYNEQFF. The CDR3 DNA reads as TGTGCCAGCTCACCAGCTAGCGGTTCTTACAATGAGCAGTTCTTC.